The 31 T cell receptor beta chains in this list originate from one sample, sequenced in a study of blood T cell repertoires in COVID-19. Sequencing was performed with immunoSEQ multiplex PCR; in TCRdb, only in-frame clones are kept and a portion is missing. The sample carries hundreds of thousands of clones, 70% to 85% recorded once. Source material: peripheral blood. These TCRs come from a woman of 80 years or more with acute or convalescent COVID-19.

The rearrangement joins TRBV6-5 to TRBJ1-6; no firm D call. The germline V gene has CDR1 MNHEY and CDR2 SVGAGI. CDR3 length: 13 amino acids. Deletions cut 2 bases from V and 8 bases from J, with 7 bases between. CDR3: CASSYGRDSPLHF. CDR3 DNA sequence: TGTGCCAGCAGTTACGGTCGAGATTCACCCCTCCACTTT.

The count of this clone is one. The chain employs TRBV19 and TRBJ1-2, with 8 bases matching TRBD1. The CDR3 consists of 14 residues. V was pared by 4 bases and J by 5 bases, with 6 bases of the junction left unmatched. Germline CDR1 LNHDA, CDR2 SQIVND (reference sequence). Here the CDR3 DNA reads TGTGCCAGTAGTACCGGACAGGGCTATTATGGCTACACCTTC. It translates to CASSTGQGYYGYTF.

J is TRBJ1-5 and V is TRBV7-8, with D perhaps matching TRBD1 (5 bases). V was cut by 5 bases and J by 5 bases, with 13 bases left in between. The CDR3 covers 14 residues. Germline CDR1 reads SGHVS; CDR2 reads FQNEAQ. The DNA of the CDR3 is TGTGCCAGCAGCCCACAAGGGGTGTATCAGCCCCAGCATTTT. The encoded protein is CASSPQGVYQPQHF.

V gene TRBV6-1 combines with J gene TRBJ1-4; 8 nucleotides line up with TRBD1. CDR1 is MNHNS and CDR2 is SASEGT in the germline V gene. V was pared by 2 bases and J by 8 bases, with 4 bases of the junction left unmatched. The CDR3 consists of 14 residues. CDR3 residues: CASSENRGGEKLFF. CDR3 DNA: TGTGCCAGCAGTGAAAACAGGGGGGGCGAAAAACTGTTTTTT.

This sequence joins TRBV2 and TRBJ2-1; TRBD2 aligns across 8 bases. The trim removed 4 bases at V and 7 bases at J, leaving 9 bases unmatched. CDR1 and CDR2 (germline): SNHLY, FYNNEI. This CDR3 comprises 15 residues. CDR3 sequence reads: CASSGASGWGNEQFF. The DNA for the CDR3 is TGTGCCAGCAGTGGGGCTAGCGGGTGGGGGAATGAGCAGTTCTTC.

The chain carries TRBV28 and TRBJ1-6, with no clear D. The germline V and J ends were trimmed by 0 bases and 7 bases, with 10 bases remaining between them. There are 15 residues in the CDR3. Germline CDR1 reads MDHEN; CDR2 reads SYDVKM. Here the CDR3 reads CASSLWEDGNSPLHF. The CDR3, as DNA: TGTGCCAGCAGTTTATGGGAGGACGGGAATTCACCCCTCCACTTT.

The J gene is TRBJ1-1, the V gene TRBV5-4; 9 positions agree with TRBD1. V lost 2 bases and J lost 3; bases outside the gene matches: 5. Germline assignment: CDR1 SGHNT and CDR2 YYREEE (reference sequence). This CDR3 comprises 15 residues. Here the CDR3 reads CASSLGQGLDTEAFF. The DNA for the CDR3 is TGTGCCAGCAGCTTAGGACAGGGGTTGGACACTGAAGCTTTCTTT. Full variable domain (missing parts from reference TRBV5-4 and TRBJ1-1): ETGVTQSPTHLIKTRGQQVTLRCSSQSGHNTVSWYQQALGQGPQFIFQYYREEENGRGNFPPRFSGLQFPNYSSELNVNALELDDSALYLCASSLGQGLDTEAFFGQGTRLTVV.

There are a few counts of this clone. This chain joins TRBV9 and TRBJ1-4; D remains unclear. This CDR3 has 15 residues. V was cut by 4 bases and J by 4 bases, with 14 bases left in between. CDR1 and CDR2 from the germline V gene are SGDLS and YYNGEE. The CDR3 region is CASSLNGVFNEKLFF. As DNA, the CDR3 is TGTGCCAGCAGCCTCAACGGTGTATTTAATGAAAAACTGTTTTTT.

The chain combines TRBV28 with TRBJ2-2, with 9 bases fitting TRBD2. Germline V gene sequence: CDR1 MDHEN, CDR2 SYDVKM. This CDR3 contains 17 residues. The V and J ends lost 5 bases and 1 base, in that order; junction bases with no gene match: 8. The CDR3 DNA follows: TGTGCCAGCAGTCCATTGCTAGCGGGATTGAACACCGGGGAGCTGTTTTTT. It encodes CASSPLLAGLNTGELFF.

The CDR3 spells CASSLIAGGQGTQYF. The CDR3, as DNA: TGTGCCAGCAGTTTAATAGCGGGGGGGCAGGGGACCCAGTACTTC. The chain has TRBV28 and TRBJ2-5, with TRBD2 identical over 11 bases. Germline V lookup: CDR1 MDHEN, CDR2 SYDVKM. CDR3 size: 15 residues. J lost 7 bases, V lost 2 bases, and 6 bases had no gene match.

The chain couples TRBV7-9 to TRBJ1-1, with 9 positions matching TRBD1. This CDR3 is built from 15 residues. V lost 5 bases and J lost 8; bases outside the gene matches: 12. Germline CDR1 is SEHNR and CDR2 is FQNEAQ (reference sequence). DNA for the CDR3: TGTGCCAGCAGCACCGTAATGACAGGGGGGTCCGAAGCTTTCTTT. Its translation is CASSTVMTGGSEAFF.

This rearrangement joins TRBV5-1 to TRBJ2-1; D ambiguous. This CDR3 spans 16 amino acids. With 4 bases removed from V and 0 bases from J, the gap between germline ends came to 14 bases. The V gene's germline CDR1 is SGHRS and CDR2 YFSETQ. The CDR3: CASSPTLSGSYNEQFF. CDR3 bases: TGCGCCAGCAGCCCAACCCTCTCCGGCTCCTACAATGAGCAGTTCTTC.

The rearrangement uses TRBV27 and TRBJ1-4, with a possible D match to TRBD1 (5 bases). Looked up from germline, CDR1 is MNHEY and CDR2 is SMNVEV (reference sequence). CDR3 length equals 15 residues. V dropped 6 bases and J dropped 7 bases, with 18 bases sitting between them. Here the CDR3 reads CASSPGAGRSEKLFF. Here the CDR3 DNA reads TGTGCCAGCAGCCCCGGGGCAGGGAGGAGTGAAAAACTGTTTTTT.

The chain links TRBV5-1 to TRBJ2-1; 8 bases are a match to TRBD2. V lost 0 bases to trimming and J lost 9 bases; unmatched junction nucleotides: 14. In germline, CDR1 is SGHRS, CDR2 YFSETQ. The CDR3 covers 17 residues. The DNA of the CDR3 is TGCGCCAGCAGCTTGGAGGTTAGCGGGGTTGGGACGACTGAGCAGTTCTTC. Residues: CASSLEVSGVGTTEQFF. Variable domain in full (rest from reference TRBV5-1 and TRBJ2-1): KAGVTQTPRYLIKTRGQQVTLSCSPISGHRSVSWYQQTPGQGLQFLFEYFSETQRNKGNFPGRFSGRQFSNSRSEMNVSTLELGDSALYLCASSLEVSGVGTTEQFFGPGTRLTVL.

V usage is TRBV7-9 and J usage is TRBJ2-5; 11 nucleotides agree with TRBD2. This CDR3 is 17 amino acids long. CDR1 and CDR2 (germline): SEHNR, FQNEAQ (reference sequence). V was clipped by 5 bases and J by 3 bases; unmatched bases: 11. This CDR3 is CASSPALTSGVEETQYF. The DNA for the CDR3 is TGTGCCAGCAGCCCCGCCCTGACTAGCGGGGTAGAAGAGACCCAGTACTTC.

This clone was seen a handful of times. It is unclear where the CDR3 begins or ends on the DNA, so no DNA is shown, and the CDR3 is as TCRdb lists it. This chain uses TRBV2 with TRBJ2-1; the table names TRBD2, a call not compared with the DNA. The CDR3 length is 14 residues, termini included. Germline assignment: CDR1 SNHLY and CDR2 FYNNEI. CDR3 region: CASSTSSSYNEQFF.

CDR3 residues: CASSLREVSNQPQHF. CDR3 bases: TGTGCCAGCAGCTTGAGAGAGGTTAGCAATCAGCCCCAGCATTTT. V and J are TRBV7-8 and TRBJ1-5; D remains ambiguous. V lost 3 bases and J lost 0, with 9 bases in between. Germline-derived CDR1 and CDR2 are SGHVS and FQNEAQ. This CDR3 region has 15 residues.

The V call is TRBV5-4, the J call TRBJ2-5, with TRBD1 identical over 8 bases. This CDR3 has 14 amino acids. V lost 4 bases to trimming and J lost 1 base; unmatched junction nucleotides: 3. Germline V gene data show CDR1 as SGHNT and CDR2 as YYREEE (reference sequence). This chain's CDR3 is CASSTGQGQETQYF. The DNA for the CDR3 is TGTGCCAGCAGCACCGGACAGGGCCAAGAGACCCAGTACTTC. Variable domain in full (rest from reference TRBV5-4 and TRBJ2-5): ETGVTQSPTHLIKTRGQQVTLRCSSQSGHNTVSWYQQALGQGPQFIFQYYREEENGRGNFPPRFSGLQFPNYSSELNVNALELDDSALYLCASSTGQGQETQYFGPGTRLLVL.

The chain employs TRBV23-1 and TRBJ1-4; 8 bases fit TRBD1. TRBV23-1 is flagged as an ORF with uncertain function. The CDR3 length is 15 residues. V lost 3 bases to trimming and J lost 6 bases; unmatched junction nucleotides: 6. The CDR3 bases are TGCGCCAGCAGTCAGCCGGGACAGGTGGATGAAAAACTGTTTTTT. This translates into CASSQPGQVDEKLFF.

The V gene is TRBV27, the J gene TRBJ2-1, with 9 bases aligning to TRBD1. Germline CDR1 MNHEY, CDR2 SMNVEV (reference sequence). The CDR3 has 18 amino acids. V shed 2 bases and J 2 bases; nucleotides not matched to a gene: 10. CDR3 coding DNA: TGTGCCAGCAGTTTAAATGGGCGGGGGACAGGGACCTACAATGAGCAGTTCTTC. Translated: CASSLNGRGTGTYNEQFF.

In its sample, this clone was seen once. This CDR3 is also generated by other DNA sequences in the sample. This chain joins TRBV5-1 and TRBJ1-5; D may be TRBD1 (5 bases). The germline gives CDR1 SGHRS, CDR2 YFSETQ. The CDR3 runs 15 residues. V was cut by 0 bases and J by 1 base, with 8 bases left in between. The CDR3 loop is CASSLDRGSNQPQHF. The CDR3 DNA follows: TGCGCCAGCAGCTTGGATAGGGGAAGCAATCAGCCCCAGCATTTT. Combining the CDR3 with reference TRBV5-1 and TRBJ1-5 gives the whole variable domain KAGVTQTPRYLIKTRGQQVTLSCSPISGHRSVSWYQQTPGQGLQFLFEYFSETQRNKGNFPGRFSGRQFSNSRSEMNVSTLELGDSALYLCASSLDRGSNQPQHFGDGTRLSIL.

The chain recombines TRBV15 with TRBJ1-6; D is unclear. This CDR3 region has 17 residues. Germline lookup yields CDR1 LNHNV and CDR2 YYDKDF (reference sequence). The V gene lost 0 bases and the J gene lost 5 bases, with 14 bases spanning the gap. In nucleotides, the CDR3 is TGTGCCACCAGCAGAGATAATGAGCCGGGAGATAATTCACCCCTCCACTTT. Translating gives CATSRDNEPGDNSPLHF.

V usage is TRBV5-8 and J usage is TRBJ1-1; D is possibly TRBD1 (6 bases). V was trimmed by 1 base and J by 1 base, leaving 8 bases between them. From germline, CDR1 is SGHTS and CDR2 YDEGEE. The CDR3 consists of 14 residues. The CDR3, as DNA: TGTGCCAGCAGCTTGACAGGGCCGAACACTGAAGCTTTCTTT. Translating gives CASSLTGPNTEAFF.

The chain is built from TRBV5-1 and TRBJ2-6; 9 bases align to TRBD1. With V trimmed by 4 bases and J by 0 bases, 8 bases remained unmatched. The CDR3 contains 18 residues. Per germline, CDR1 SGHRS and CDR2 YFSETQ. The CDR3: CASSPGQGPSSGANVLTF. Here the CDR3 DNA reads TGCGCCAGCAGCCCCGGACAGGGGCCCTCCTCTGGGGCCAACGTCCTGACTTTC.

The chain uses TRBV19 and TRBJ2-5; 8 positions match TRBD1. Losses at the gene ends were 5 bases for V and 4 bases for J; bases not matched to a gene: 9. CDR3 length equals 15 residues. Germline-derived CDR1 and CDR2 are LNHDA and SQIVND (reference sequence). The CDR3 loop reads CASSGLRGPGETQYF. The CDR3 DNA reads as TGTGCCAGTAGTGGCCTCAGGGGGCCAGGAGAGACCCAGTACTTC.

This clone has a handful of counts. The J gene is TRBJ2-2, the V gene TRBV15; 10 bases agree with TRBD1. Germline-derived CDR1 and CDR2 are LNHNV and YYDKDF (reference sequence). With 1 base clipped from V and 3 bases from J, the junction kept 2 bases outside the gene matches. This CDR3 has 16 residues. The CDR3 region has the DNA TGTGCCACCAGCAGAGGGACAGGGGGGGACACCGGGGAGCTGTTTTTT. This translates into CATSRGTGGDTGELFF.

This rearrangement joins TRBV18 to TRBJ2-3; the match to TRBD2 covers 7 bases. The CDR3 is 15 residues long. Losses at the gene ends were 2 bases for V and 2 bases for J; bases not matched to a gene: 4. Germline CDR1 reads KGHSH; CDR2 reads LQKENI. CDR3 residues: CASSPGGGFTDTQYF. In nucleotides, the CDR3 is TGTGCCAGCTCACCAGGCGGGGGATTCACAGATACGCAGTATTTT.

CDR3 sequence reads: CASSSTERGNLYEQYF. The DNA for the CDR3 is TGCGCCAGCAGCTCGACGGAACGGGGGAACCTCTACGAGCAGTACTTC. This chain uses TRBV5-1 with TRBJ2-7, with D possibly matching TRBD2 (6 bases). V shed 3 bases and J shed 3 bases, with 19 bases lying between them. The CDR3 length is 16 residues. The germline V gene has CDR1 SGHRS and CDR2 YFSETQ.

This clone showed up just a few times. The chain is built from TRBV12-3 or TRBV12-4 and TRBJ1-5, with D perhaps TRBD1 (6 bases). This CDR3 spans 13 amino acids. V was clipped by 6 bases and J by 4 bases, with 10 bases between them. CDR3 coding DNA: TGTGCCAGCAGACTAGGGGGAAATCAGCCCCAGCATTTT. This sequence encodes CASRLGGNQPQHF.

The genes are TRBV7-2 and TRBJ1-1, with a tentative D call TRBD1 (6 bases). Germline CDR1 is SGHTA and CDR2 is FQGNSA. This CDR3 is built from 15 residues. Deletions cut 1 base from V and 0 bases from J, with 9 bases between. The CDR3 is CASSLEGQLNTEAFF. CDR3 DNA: TGTGCCAGCAGCTTAGAGGGACAACTGAACACTGAAGCTTTCTTT.

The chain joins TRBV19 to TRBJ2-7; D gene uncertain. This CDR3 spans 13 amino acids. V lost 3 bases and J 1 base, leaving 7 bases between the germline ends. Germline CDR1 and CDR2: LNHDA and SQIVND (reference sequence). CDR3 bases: TGTGCCAGTAGTATGGAGATTTCCTACGAGCAGTACTTC. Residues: CASSMEISYEQYF. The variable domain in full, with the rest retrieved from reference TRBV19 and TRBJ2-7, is DGGITQSPKYLFRKEGQNVTLSCEQNLNHDAMYWYRQDPGQGLRLIYYSQIVNDFQKGDIAEGYSVSREKKESFPLTVTSAQKNPTAFYLCASSMEISYEQYFGPGTRLTVT.